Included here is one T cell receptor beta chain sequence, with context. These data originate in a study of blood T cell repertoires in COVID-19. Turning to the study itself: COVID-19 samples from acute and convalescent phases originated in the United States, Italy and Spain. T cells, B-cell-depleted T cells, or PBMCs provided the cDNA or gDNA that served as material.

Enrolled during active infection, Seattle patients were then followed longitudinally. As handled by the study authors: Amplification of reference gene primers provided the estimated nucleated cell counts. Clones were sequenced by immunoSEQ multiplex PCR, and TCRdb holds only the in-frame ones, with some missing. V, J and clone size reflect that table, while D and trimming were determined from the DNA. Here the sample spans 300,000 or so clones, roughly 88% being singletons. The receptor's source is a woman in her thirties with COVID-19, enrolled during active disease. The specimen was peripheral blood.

CDR3 bases: TGCGCCAGCAGCTTTACAGGGGGCGTTTCTGAAGCTTTCTTT. The encoded protein is CASSFTGGVSEAFF. The gene calls are TRBV5-1 and TRBJ1-1; 9 bases map to TRBD1. This CDR3 region has 14 residues. Germline V lookup: CDR1 SGHRS, CDR2 YFSETQ. The trim removed 2 bases at V and 6 bases at J, leaving 5 bases unmatched.